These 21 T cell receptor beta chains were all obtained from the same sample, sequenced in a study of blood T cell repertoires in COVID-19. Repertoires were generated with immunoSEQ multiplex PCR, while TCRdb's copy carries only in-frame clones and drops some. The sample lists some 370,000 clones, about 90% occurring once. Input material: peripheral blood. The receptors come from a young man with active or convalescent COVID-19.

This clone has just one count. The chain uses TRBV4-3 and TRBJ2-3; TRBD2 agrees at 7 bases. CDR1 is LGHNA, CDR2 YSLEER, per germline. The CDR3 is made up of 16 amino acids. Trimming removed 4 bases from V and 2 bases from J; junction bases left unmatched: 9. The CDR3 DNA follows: TGCGCCAGCAGCCCCCAGCGGGACCCGTACACAGATACGCAGTATTTT. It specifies CASSPQRDPYTDTQYF.

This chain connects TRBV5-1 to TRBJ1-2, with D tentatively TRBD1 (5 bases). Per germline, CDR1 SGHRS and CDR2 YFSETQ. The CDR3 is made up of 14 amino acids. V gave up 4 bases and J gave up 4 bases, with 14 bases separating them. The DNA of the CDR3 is TGCGCCAGCAGCATGCTGCAGGACATCTATGGCTACACCTTC. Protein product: CASSMLQDIYGYTF.

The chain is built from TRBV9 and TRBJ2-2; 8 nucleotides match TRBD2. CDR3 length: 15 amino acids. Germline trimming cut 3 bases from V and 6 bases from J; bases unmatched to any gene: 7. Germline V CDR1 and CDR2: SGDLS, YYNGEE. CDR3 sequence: CASSGSGSMAGELFF. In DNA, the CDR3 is TGTGCCAGCAGCGGAAGCGGGAGCATGGCCGGGGAGCTGTTTTTT.

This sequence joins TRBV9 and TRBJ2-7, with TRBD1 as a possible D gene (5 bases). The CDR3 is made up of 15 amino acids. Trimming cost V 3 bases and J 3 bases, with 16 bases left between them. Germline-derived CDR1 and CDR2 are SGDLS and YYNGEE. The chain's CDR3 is CASSEGSGAIYEQYF. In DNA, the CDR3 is TGTGCCAGCAGCGAGGGGTCCGGAGCTATCTACGAGCAGTACTTC.

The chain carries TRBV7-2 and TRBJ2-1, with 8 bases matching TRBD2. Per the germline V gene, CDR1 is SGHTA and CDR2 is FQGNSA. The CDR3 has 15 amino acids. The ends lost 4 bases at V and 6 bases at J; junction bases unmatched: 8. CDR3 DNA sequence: TGTGCCAGCAGCTCATCCCCGACTAGCGTCAATGAGCAGTTCTTC. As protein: CASSSSPTSVNEQFF.

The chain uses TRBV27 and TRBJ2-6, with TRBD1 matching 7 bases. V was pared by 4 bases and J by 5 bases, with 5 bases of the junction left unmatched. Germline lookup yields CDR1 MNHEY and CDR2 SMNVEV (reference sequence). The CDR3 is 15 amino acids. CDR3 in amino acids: CASSSRGNWANVLTF. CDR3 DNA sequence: TGTGCCAGCAGTTCCAGGGGGAACTGGGCCAACGTCCTGACTTTC.

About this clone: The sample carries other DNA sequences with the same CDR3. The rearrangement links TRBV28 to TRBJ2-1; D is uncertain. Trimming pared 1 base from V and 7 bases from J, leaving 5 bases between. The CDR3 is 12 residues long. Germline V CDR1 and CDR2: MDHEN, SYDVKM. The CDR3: CASSLSRNEQFF. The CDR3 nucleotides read TGTGCCAGCAGTTTATCCCGGAATGAGCAGTTCTTC. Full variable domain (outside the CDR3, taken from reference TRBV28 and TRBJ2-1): DVKVTQSSRYLVKRTGEKVFLECVQDMDHENMFWYRQDPGLGLRLIYFSYDVKMKEKGDIPEGYSVSREKKERFSLILESASTNQTSMYLCASSLSRNEQFFGPGTRLTVL.

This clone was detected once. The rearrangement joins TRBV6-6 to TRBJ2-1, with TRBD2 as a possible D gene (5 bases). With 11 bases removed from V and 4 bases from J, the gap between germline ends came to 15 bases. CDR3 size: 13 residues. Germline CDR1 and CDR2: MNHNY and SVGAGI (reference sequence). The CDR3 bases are TGTGCCTCCTGTAGCGCACCTTACAATGAGCAGTTCTTC. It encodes CASCSAPYNEQFF.

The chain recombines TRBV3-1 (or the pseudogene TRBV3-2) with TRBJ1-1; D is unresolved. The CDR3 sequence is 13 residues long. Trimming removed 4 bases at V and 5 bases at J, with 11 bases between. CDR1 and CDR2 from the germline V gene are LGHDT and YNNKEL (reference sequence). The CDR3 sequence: CASSLNERTEAFF. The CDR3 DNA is TGTGCCAGCAGCCTTAATGAGAGGACTGAAGCTTTCTTT.

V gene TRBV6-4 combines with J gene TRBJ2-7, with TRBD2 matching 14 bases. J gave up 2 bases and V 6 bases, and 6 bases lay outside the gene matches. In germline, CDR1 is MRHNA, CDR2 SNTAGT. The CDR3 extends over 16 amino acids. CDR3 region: CASSGLAGGRAYEQYF. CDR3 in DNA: TGTGCCAGCAGCGGACTAGCGGGGGGCCGTGCCTACGAGCAGTACTTC.

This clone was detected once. The CDR3 nucleotides are TGTGCCAGCAGCTCCCCTAGGATTCCGAACACCGGGGAGCTGTTTTTT. This gives the protein CASSSPRIPNTGELFF. This chain joins TRBV7-9 and TRBJ2-2, with D unresolved. V was trimmed by 4 bases and J by 0 bases, leaving 12 bases between them. Germline-derived CDR1 and CDR2 are SEHNR and FQNEAQ (reference sequence). The CDR3 totals 16 residues.

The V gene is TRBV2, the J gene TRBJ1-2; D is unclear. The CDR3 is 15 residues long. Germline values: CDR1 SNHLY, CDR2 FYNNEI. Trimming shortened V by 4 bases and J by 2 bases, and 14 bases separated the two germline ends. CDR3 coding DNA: TGTGCCAGCAGTGCCACGCCCCGCGGAAACTATGGCTACACCTTC. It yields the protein CASSATPRGNYGYTF. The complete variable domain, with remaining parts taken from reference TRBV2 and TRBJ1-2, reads EPEVTQTPSHQVTQMGQEVILRCVPISNHLYFYWYRQILGQKVEFLVSFYNNEISEKSEIFDDQFSVERPDGSNFTLKIRSTKLEDSAMYFCASSATPRGNYGYTFGSGTRLTVV.

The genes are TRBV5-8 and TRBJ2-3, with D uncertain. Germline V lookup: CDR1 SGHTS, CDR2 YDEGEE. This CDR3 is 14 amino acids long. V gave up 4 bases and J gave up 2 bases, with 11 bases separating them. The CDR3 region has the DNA TGTGCCAGCAGCGAACCACACCTCACAGATACGCAGTATTTT. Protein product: CASSEPHLTDTQYF.

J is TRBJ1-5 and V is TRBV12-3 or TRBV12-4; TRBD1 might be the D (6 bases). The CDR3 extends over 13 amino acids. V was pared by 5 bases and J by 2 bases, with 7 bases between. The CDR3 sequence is CASSAGGNQPQHF. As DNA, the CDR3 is TGTGCCAGCAGTGCAGGGGGCAATCAGCCCCAGCATTTT.

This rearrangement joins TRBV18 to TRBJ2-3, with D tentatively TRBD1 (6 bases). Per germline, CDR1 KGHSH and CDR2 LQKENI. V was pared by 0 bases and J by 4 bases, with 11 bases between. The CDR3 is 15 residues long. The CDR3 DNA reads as TGTGCCAGCTCACCACCGACAGGCCCCCCAGATACGCAGTATTTT. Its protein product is CASSPPTGPPDTQYF.

CDR3 region: CASSLDVGVDQPQHF. The DNA for the CDR3 is TGTGCCAGCAGCTTAGATGTCGGGGTTGATCAGCCCCAGCATTTT. V is TRBV11-2 and J is TRBJ1-5; D is unclear. V lost 0 bases to trimming and J lost 5 bases, with 11 bases between them. CDR1 and CDR2 (germline): SGHAT, FQNNGV. The CDR3 has 15 amino acids.

DNA for the CDR3: TGTGCCAGCATGAGGGAGACCAGCAATCAGCCCCAGCATTTT. This sequence encodes CASMRETSNQPQHF. The V and J genes are TRBV2 and TRBJ1-5; no definite D call. Deletions cut 7 bases from V and 1 base from J, with 11 bases between. This CDR3 comprises 14 residues. The germline gives CDR1 SNHLY, CDR2 FYNNEI.

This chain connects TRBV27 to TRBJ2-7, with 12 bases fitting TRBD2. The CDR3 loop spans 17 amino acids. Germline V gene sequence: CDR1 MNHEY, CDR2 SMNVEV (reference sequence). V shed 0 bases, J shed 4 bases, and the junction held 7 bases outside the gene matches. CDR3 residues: CASSLSIRTSGIYEQYF. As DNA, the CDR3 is TGTGCCAGCAGTTTATCGATACGGACTAGCGGGATATACGAGCAGTACTTC.

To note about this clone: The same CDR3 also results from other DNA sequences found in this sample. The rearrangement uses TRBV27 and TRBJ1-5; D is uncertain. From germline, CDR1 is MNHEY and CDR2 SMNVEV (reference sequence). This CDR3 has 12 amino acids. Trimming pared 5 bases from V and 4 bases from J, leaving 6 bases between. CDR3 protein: CASSPGNQPQHF. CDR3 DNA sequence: TGTGCCAGCAGTCCAGGTAATCAGCCCCAGCATTTT.

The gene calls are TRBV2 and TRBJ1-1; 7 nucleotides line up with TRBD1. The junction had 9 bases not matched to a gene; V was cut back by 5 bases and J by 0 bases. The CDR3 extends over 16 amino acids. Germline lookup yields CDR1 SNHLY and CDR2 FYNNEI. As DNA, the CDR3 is TGTGCCAGCAGTCAAGGGGGCAGGGGCATGAACACTGAAGCTTTCTTT. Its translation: CASSQGGRGMNTEAFF.

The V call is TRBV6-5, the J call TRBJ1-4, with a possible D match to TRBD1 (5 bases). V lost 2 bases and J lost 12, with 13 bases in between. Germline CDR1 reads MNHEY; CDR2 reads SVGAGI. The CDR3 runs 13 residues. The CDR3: CASSYPGTGELFF. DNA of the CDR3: TGTGCCAGCAGTTACCCAGGGACGGGGGAACTGTTTTTT.